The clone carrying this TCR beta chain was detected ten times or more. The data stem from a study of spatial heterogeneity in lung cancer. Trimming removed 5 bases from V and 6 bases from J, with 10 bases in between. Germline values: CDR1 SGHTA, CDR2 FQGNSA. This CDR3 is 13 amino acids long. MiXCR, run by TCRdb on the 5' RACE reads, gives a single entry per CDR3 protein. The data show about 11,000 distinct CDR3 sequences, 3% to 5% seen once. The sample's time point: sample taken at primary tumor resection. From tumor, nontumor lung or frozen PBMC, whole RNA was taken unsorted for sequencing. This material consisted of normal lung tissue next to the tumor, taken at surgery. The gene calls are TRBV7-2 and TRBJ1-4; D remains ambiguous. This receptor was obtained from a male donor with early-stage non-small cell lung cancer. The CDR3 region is CASSRGQDEKLFF. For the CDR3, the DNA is TGTGCCAGCAGCCGCGGGCAGGATGAAAAACTGTTTTTT.